The 16 T cell receptor beta chains listed next were all sequenced from one sample in a study of PD-1 blockade in classical Hodgkin lymphoma. The assay was immunoSEQ multiplex PCR, and TCRdb's table has in-frame clones only and misses some. Of around 19,000 clones listed, approximately 90% are singletons. Every patient relapsed after autologous stem cell transplantation, and brentuximab vedotin exposure varied. The specimen comprised peripheral blood mononuclear cells (PBMCs), sampled before the second cycle of nivolumab. The receptors originated from a human donor with classical Hodgkin lymphoma.

The chain uses TRBV28 and TRBJ1-5, with 7 positions matching TRBD1. CDR1 and CDR2 from the germline V gene are MDHEN and SYDVKM. The CDR3 is 14 residues long. J gave up 3 bases and V 6 bases, and 5 bases lay outside the gene matches. CDR3 sequence (DNA): TGTGCCAGCAGAACCGGGACAGTCAATCAGCCCCAGCATTTT. Translated, it gives CASRTGTVNQPQHF.

Worth noting for this clone: The junction shows a germline mismatch at one end, possibly a read error. The V gene is TRBV19, the J gene TRBJ2-5; 8 bases line up with TRBD1. Germline assignment: CDR1 LNHDA and CDR2 SQIVND (reference sequence). CDR3 length equals 16 residues. The CDR3 DNA follows: TGTGCCAATAGTCTCCCAGGGGGCGACCTGCAAGAGACCCAGTACTTC. It codes for CANSLPGGDLQETQYF.

V and J are TRBV5-1 and TRBJ1-1; no definite D call. The length of the CDR3 is 15 residues. V lost 3 bases, J lost 1 base, and 13 bases lay in between. Per the germline V gene, CDR1 is SGHRS and CDR2 is YFSETQ. This chain's CDR3 is CASSSLGNANTEAFF. For the CDR3, the DNA is TGCGCCAGCAGCTCCCTCGGGAACGCGAACACTGAAGCTTTCTTT.

The chain couples TRBV6-1 to TRBJ1-2, with D unclear. Trimming removed 4 bases at V and 7 bases at J, with 13 bases between. The germline V gene encodes CDR1 MNHNS and CDR2 SASEGT. CDR3 length: 13 amino acids. CDR3 coding DNA: TGTGCCAGCAGTGTAGTCCCGGGGTGTGGCTACACCTTC. It translates to CASSVVPGCGYTF.

This clone was counted a single time. The V and J genes are TRBV29-1 and TRBJ2-7; D remains unclear. Germline CDR1 reads SQVTM; CDR2 reads ANQGSEA. The CDR3 totals 15 residues. V shed 5 bases and J shed 1 base, with 18 bases lying between them. Here the CDR3 DNA reads TGCAGCGTTTTAAAGACGGGCTATGGGTCCTACGAGCAGTACTTC. Translated: CSVLKTGYGSYEQYF.

This chain joins TRBV4-1 and TRBJ2-5; D is possibly TRBD2 (7 bases). This CDR3 has 19 amino acids. CDR1 and CDR2 from the germline V gene are MGHRA and YSYEKL. V lost 0 bases to trimming and J lost 1 base, with 21 bases between them. This CDR3 reads CASSQDNIKGGGPQETQYF. CDR3 in DNA: TGCGCCAGCAGCCAAGATAACATCAAGGGGGGGGGCCCCCAAGAGACCCAGTACTTC.

J is TRBJ1-3 and V is TRBV7-8; D remains unclear. CDR3 length equals 12 residues. Germline loops: CDR1 SGHVS, CDR2 FQNEAQ. Trimming took off 1 base at V and 6 bases at J, with 4 bases between the two ends. The CDR3 sequence: CASSLVENTIYF. CDR3 in DNA: TGTGCCAGCAGCTTAGTAGAAAACACCATATATTTT. Full variable domain (missing parts from reference TRBV7-8 and TRBJ1-3): GAGVSQSPRYKVAKRGQDVALRCDPISGHVSLFWYQQALGQGPEFLTYFQNEAQLDKSGLPSDRFFAERPEGSVSTLKIQRTQQEDSAVYLCASSLVENTIYFGEGSWLTVV.

The chain is built from TRBV10-3 and TRBJ2-2, with 10 positions matching TRBD2. This CDR3 comprises 19 residues. Germline lookup yields CDR1 ENHRY and CDR2 SYGVKD. J gave up 0 bases and V 2 bases, and 9 bases lay outside the gene matches. The CDR3 DNA reads TGTGCCATCAGTGAGACGAGGAGCGGGGGGGCCCCGAACACCGGGGAGCTGTTTTTT. As protein: CAISETRSGGAPNTGELFF.

CDR3 DNA: TGTGCCAGCAGCGTAGATGGACAGCCGAATGAAAAACTGTTTTTT. Protein: CASSVDGQPNEKLFF. The rearrangement joins TRBV9 to TRBJ1-4; D is possibly TRBD1 (6 bases). V lost 0 bases, J lost 5 bases, and 11 bases lay in between. CDR1 is SGDLS and CDR2 is YYNGEE in the germline V gene. This CDR3 comprises 15 residues.

This clone occurred once. The chain uses TRBV7-9 and TRBJ1-2, with 7 nucleotides matching TRBD1. J lost 7 bases, V lost 1 base, and 9 bases had no gene match. Germline values: CDR1 SEHNR, CDR2 FQNEAQ (reference sequence). The CDR3 consists of 15 residues. In DNA form, the CDR3 reads TGTGCCAGCAGCTTAGGAGACAGGGAGGCGGGTGGCTACACCTTC. This sequence encodes CASSLGDREAGGYTF.

The rearrangement uses TRBV5-1 and TRBJ2-1; weak D call: TRBD2 (7 bases). The germline V and J ends were trimmed by 4 bases and 2 bases, with 13 bases remaining between them. The CDR3 sequence is 15 residues long. From germline, CDR1 is SGHRS and CDR2 YFSETQ. The CDR3 loop is CASSIAGAAYNEQFF. CDR3 sequence (DNA): TGCGCCAGCAGCATTGCGGGGGCAGCCTACAATGAGCAGTTCTTC.

This chain uses TRBV27 with TRBJ2-5; no clear D gene. The V and J ends lost 2 bases and 3 bases respectively, with 10 bases between them. The germline gives CDR1 MNHEY, CDR2 SMNVEV (reference sequence). This CDR3 contains 14 residues. The CDR3 region has the DNA TGTGCCAGCAGTTTACTCGGACCTAAAGAGACCCAGTACTTC. Translated, it gives CASSLLGPKETQYF.

This clone was seen a handful of times. The chain uses TRBV6-6 and TRBJ2-7; D is perhaps TRBD1 or TRBD2 (5 bases each). CDR3 size: 15 residues. Germline lookup yields CDR1 MNHNY and CDR2 SVGAGI (reference sequence). With 2 bases removed from V and 1 base from J, the gap between germline ends came to 12 bases. CDR3 residues: CASSYGGFRSYEQYF. The CDR3 DNA reads as TGTGCCAGCAGTTACGGGGGATTTCGGTCCTACGAGCAGTACTTC.

Regarding this clone: This specimen includes other DNA sequences encoding the same CDR3. The CDR3 nucleotides read TGTGCCAGCAGCTTGAGGGGGCAGGGCCCCATGAACACTGAAGCTTTCTTT. This sequence encodes CASSLRGQGPMNTEAFF. The V call is TRBV5-8, the J call TRBJ1-1; 7 positions match TRBD1. The CDR3 runs to 17 residues. Germline V CDR1 and CDR2: SGHTS, YDEGEE. V shed 1 base, J shed 0 bases, and the junction held 9 bases outside the gene matches.

The V gene is TRBV9, the J gene TRBJ1-3; 7 positions agree with TRBD1. V lost 1 base to trimming and J lost 0 bases; unmatched junction nucleotides: 7. Germline V gene lookup returns CDR1 SGDLS and CDR2 YYNGEE. CDR3 length: 17 residues. The CDR3 protein is CASSVTGQTSSGNTIYF. CDR3 nucleotide sequence: TGTGCCAGCAGCGTAACGGGACAGACTAGCTCTGGAAACACCATATATTTT.

Worth noting for this clone: One junction end does not reproduce the germline sequence, and a read error may be involved. V and J are TRBV7-7 and TRBJ1-3, with 7 bases fitting TRBD1. The CDR3 consists of 16 residues. Germline CDR1 and CDR2: SSHAT and FNYEAQ (reference sequence). The CDR3 reads CASSSTQGTERNTIYF. Written as DNA, the CDR3 is TGTGCTAGCAGCTCAACCCAAGGGACAGAAAGAAACACCATATATTTT.